The 19 T cell receptor beta chains below come from one sample, sequenced in a study of blood T cell repertoires in COVID-19. Data came from immunoSEQ multiplex PCR; TCRdb stores just in-frame clones and leaves some out. The sample records a few hundred thousand clones, 90% being singletons. The sequenced material came from PBMCs or T cells enriched from blood (not recorded which). Receptors originate from a man aged 25-45 years who had been exposed to COVID-19.

The J gene is TRBJ1-3, the V gene TRBV15, with a tentative D call TRBD1 (5 bases). The CDR3 sequence is 14 residues long. Germline V gene sequence: CDR1 LNHNV, CDR2 YYDKDF (reference sequence). V lost 5 bases, J lost 3 bases, and 11 bases lay in between. In nucleotides, the CDR3 is TGTGCCACCAGCGAACCGCAGGGTGGAAACACCATATATTTT. Residues: CATSEPQGGNTIYF.

In the case of this clone: Within the sample, other DNA sequences also encode this same CDR3. The chain is built from TRBV12-3 or TRBV12-4 and TRBJ2-2; D is undetermined. The V gene lost 5 bases and the J gene lost 5 bases, with 6 bases spanning the gap. This CDR3 has 12 residues. CDR3 sequence: CASSLGTGELFF. The CDR3 DNA sequence: TGTGCCAGCAGTCTCGGGACCGGGGAGCTGTTTTTT.

The chain carries TRBV19 and TRBJ1-2; D may be TRBD1 (6 bases). The CDR3 runs to 17 residues. Trimming pared 5 bases from V and 1 base from J, leaving 20 bases between. Germline V gives CDR1 LNHDA, CDR2 SQIVND (reference sequence). CDR3 protein: CASSYTDRSPVNYGYTF. As DNA, the CDR3 is TGTGCCAGTAGTTACACTGACAGGAGTCCGGTTAACTATGGCTACACCTTC.

V gene TRBV19 combines with J gene TRBJ1-4; tentatively, D is TRBD1 (5 bases). Trimming shortened V by 3 bases and J by 4 bases, and 12 bases separated the two germline ends. The germline gives CDR1 LNHDA, CDR2 SQIVND (reference sequence). The length of the CDR3 is 15 residues. DNA for the CDR3: TGTGCCAGTAGTATGGGGGGACGGATTAATGAAAAACTGTTTTTT. Protein sequence: CASSMGGRINEKLFF.

The V gene is TRBV5-1, the J gene TRBJ2-3, with D possibly matching TRBD2 (5 bases). Germline V gives CDR1 SGHRS, CDR2 YFSETQ. V gave up 4 bases and J gave up 6 bases, with 12 bases separating them. The CDR3 length is 13 residues. The CDR3 region has the DNA TGCGCCAGCAGCCCGGACTCCCTGGATACGCAGTATTTT. As protein: CASSPDSLDTQYF.

The chain uses TRBV11-2 and TRBJ2-1, with 11 bases matching TRBD1. V shed 5 bases and J 5 bases; nucleotides not matched to a gene: 5. Germline lookup yields CDR1 SGHAT and CDR2 FQNNGV. This CDR3 contains 15 residues. The CDR3 coding sequence is TGTGCCAGCAGCCCCGGGACAGGGGGAAACAATGAGCAGTTCTTC. As protein: CASSPGTGGNNEQFF.

This clone was found a few times. This rearrangement joins TRBV19 to TRBJ1-6, with a weak D call TRBD1 (5 bases). The germline V gene encodes CDR1 LNHDA and CDR2 SQIVND (reference sequence). The CDR3 is made up of 15 amino acids. V was pared by 3 bases and J by 10 bases, with 16 bases between. The CDR3 is CASSMGGWGNSPLHF. As DNA, the CDR3 is TGTGCCAGTAGTATGGGGGGGTGGGGGAACTCACCCCTCCACTTT.

The V and J genes are TRBV9 and TRBJ2-7; D unclear. V was cut by 1 base and J by 3 bases, with 8 bases left in between. This CDR3 comprises 13 residues. CDR1 SGDLS and CDR2 YYNGEE come from the germline V gene. Here the CDR3 reads CASSVSDHYEQYF. CDR3 coding DNA: TGTGCCAGCAGCGTATCAGATCACTACGAGCAGTACTTC.

This clone was counted once. The V gene is TRBV3-1 (or the pseudogene TRBV3-2), the J gene TRBJ1-1; D is undetermined. CDR1 and CDR2 (germline): LGHDT, YNNKEL (reference sequence). The germline V and J ends were trimmed by 3 bases and 0 bases, with 14 bases remaining between them. The CDR3 runs to 16 residues. CDR3 residues: CASSQTSGGLNTEAFF. The CDR3 bases are TGTGCCAGCAGCCAGACAAGCGGTGGACTGAACACTGAAGCTTTCTTT.

This clone occurred once. V gene TRBV5-4 combines with J gene TRBJ1-4; TRBD1 aligns across 7 bases. V gave up 4 bases and J gave up 7 bases; unmatched junction bases: 7. Germline-derived CDR1 and CDR2 are SGHNT and YYREEE (reference sequence). The CDR3 sequence is 14 residues long. CDR3 loop: CASSLTGTGEKLFF. In nucleotides, the CDR3 is TGTGCCAGCAGCCTGACAGGGACTGGTGAAAAACTGTTTTTT.

The rearrangement links TRBV3-1 (or the pseudogene TRBV3-2) to TRBJ1-2, with 8 positions matching TRBD1. CDR3 length equals 13 residues. CDR1 and CDR2 (germline): LGHDT, YNNKEL (reference sequence). The V gene end was trimmed by 4 bases and the J gene end by 4 bases; junction bases not matched to a gene: 2. The CDR3 is CASSPDRGYGYTF. CDR3 coding DNA: TGTGCCAGCAGCCCCGACAGGGGCTATGGCTACACCTTC.

The chain is built from TRBV5-1 and TRBJ1-1; 7 positions agree with TRBD1. V was pared by 2 bases and J by 1 base, with 8 bases of the junction left unmatched. The CDR3 sequence is 16 residues long. Germline V gene sequence: CDR1 SGHRS, CDR2 YFSETQ. CDR3 in DNA: TGCGCCAGCAGCTTTATGGCAGGGGGAACGAACACTGAAGCTTTCTTT. Its protein is CASSFMAGGTNTEAFF. Complete variable domain (other parts from reference TRBV5-1 and TRBJ1-1): KAGVTQTPRYLIKTRGQQVTLSCSPISGHRSVSWYQQTPGQGLQFLFEYFSETQRNKGNFPGRFSGRQFSNSRSEMNVSTLELGDSALYLCASSFMAGGTNTEAFFGQGTRLTVV.

The gene calls are TRBV19 and TRBJ2-5, with D possibly matching TRBD2 (6 bases). Germline assignment: CDR1 LNHDA and CDR2 SQIVND (reference sequence). V was pared by 5 bases and J by 7 bases, with 20 bases between. The CDR3 loop spans 15 amino acids. CDR3 sequence (DNA): TGTGCCAGTAGTCTCGGGACTCCCGGAATCGGGACCCAGTACTTC. Translating it yields CASSLGTPGIGTQYF.

This clone was recorded only once. This CDR3 is CATSSGQVIQPQHF. The CDR3 coding sequence is TGTGCCACCAGCAGCGGACAGGTCATTCAGCCCCAGCATTTT. This rearrangement joins TRBV15 to TRBJ1-5, with TRBD1 matching over 7 bases. Germline CDR1 is LNHNV and CDR2 is YYDKDF (reference sequence). The V gene end was trimmed by 3 bases and the J gene end by 6 bases; junction bases not matched to a gene: 5. This CDR3 has 14 amino acids.

This sequence joins TRBV7-3 and TRBJ2-1; 8 bases match TRBD1. The V gene end was trimmed by 4 bases and the J gene end by 7 bases; junction bases not matched to a gene: 3. There are 13 residues in the CDR3. Germline loops: CDR1 SGHTA, CDR2 FQGTGA. CDR3 sequence: CASSSRQGNEQFF. In nucleotides, the CDR3 is TGTGCCAGCAGCTCTCGACAGGGGAATGAGCAGTTCTTC. The full variable domain, with the rest looked up from reference TRBV7-3 and TRBJ2-1, is GAGVSQTPSNKVTEKGKYVELRCDPISGHTALYWYRQSLGQGPEFLIYFQGTGAADDSGLPNDRFFAVRPEGSVSTLKIQRTERGDSAVYLCASSSRQGNEQFFGPGTRLTVL.

This chain links TRBV30 with TRBJ1-4; TRBD1 aligns across 8 bases. The CDR3 has 14 residues. V was pared by 3 bases and J by 4 bases, with 4 bases of the junction left unmatched. Germline assignment: CDR1 GTSNPN and CDR2 SVGIG (reference sequence). CDR3: CAWRTGQDNEKLFF. The DNA for the CDR3 is TGTGCCTGGAGGACGGGACAGGATAATGAAAAACTGTTTTTT.

Regarding this clone: One junction end does not reproduce the germline sequence, and a read error may be involved. The V gene is TRBV9, the J gene TRBJ1-2; the D gene is possibly TRBD1 (5 bases). CDR1 SGDLS and CDR2 YYNGEE come from the germline V gene. This CDR3 region has 11 residues. CDR3 DNA sequence: TGTGCCAGCCGGGGGAACTATGGCTACATCTTC. Amino acid sequence: CASRGNYGYIF.

V and J are TRBV4-1 and TRBJ2-3; no definite D call. In germline, CDR1 is MGHRA, CDR2 YSYEKL. V was shortened by 4 bases and J by 4 bases, with 15 bases between the two germline ends. The CDR3 is 15 amino acids. The DNA of the CDR3 is TGCGCCAGCAGCCCGGGTCCGAGAAAGGCAGATACGCAGTATTTT. Its translation: CASSPGPRKADTQYF.

The V and J genes are TRBV13 and TRBJ2-1; D is uncertain. Per the germline V gene, CDR1 is PRHDT and CDR2 is FYEKMQ (reference sequence). The CDR3 sequence is 12 residues long. V was trimmed by 1 base and J by 6 bases, leaving 4 bases between them. As DNA, the CDR3 is TGTGCCAGCAGCTTAGTAGTCAATGAGCAGTTCTTC. This codes for CASSLVVNEQFF. Combining the CDR3 with reference TRBV13 and TRBJ2-1 gives the whole variable domain AAGVIQSPRHLIKEKRETATLKCYPIPRHDTVYWYQQGPGQDPQFLISFYEKMQSDKGSIPDRFSAQQFSDYHSELNMSSLELGDSALYFCASSLVVNEQFFGPGTRLTVL.